The T cell receptor (beta chain) under discussion was sequenced for a study of shared clonotypes between healthy human individuals. Study results and caveats: Clonotypes which were not shared had lower generation probabilities than clonotypes that all four donors shared. Inspection by rarefaction showed sorted-subset sequencing to be incomplete despite large depth.

Using immunoSEQ multiplex PCR, the repertoire was profiled, and TCRdb retains in-frame clones only, with some absent. The sample has about 1.4 million clones, around 95% seen once; the top ten hold approximately 1%. Germline V lookup: CDR1 KGHSH, CDR2 LQKENI. The CDR3 is made up of 13 amino acids. Between the trimmed V and J ends, which lost 6 bases and 1 base, there was a span of 9 bases. A remark on this clone: Its antigen is not known. Other DNA sequences in the sample encode the same CDR3.

Donors included only healthy HIV-negative adults lacking recent acute infections or vaccinations. CD4+ cells were split into CD45RA+ naive and CD45RA-negative memory subsets. The TCR sequence derives from a man aged 25-40 years in good health. Source material: naive CD4+ T cells sorted from blood. Specified subset: CD45RA+ positively selected. The rearrangement uses TRBV18 and TRBJ1-1, with no clear D. The CDR3 DNA reads as TGTGCCAGCTCGGCCGCGGGGAACACTGAAGCTTTCTTT. Protein sequence: CASSAAGNTEAFF. Drawing the rest from reference TRBV18 and TRBJ1-1, the complete variable domain is NAGVMQNPRHLVRRRGQEARLRCSPMKGHSHVYWYRQLPEEGLKFMVYLQKENIIDESGMPKERFSAEFPKEGPSILRIQQVVRGDSAAYFCASSAAGNTEAFFGQGTRLTVV.